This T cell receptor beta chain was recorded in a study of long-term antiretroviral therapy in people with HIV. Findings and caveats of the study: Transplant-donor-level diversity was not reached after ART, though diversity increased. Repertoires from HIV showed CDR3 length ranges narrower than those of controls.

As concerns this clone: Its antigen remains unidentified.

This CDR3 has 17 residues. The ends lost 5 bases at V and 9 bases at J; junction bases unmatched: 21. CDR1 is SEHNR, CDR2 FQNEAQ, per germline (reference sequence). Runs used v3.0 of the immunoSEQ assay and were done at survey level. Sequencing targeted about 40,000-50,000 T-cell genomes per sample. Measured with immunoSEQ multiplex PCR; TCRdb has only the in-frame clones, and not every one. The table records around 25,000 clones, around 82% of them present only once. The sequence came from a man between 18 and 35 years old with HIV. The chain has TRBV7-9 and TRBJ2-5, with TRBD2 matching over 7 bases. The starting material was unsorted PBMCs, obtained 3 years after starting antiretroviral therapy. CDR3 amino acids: CASSIGERGSSRASQYF. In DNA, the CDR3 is TGTGCCAGCAGCATCGGGGAGCGGGGCTCCTCCCGGGCGTCCCAGTACTTC.